This T cell receptor beta chain came from a study of cytomegalovirus exposure and HLA in healthy donors (dated by TCRdb to about 2017). About the study as a whole: In an earlier analysis of some 550 of the donors, around 300 Gb of sequence data and approximately 100 million unique TCR beta sequences from about 179 million T cells were reported. Several DR-DQ haplotypes were treated as single units for association and clustering because of strong linkage in the cohort. Of the 398 genotyped donors, about 80% fell in the genetic ancestry cluster associated with self-reported Caucasian donors. In addition to the first cohort of 650 to 750 subjects, a separate validation cohort of approximately 110 different subjects was used. Donor age, sex, ethnicity and CMV serostatus were compiled alongside the repertoire data. An early release that covered about 600 HLA-typed donors contained 250 to 350 gigabases of sequencing data and approximately 85 million unique TCR sequences. Every repertoire in the discovery cohort had been generated on one and the same sequencing platform. The number of typed donors differed by locus: about 629-630 for A, B, C, DRB1 and DQB1; about 520 for DQA1; approximately 600 for DPA1; and about 450 for DPB1. The later analysis used no new phenotypic data to find candidate immune exposures, relying instead on TCR beta sequences and their occurrence across donors. The study aimed to test whether signatures of past pathogen exposure could be identified by cataloging public T cell receptors. The study combined high-throughput TCR immunosequencing, statistical association of individual TCRs with disease status, and machine learning to predict cytomegalovirus infection status. The T cell repertoires of 550 to 850 subjects were profiled by immunosequencing and related to cytomegalovirus serostatus. A later analysis re-analyzed previously published TCR beta repertoires from roughly 690 donors and added high-resolution HLA genotyping to study TCR occurrence patterns. Among about 400 genotyped donors of the cohort, an average of roughly 230,000 unique TCR beta nucleotide sequences was sequenced per donor, of which about 18% were non-productive. Class I and class II HLA loci were covered by the typing at four-digit resolution. An earlier analysis of fewer than 700 of the donors applied high-throughput TCR beta sequencing to assess whether each TCR beta V gene segment acted as functional or pseudogenic. Genome-wide SNP genotypes for about 65% of the 666 donors were used in a later genetic analysis, which treated that subset as a discovery cohort. Results and caveats for the whole study, not just this receptor: In an earlier analysis of about 550 of the donors, most TCR beta V segments were observed in productive rearrangements about 87% or about 30% of the time, broadly matching IMGT annotations. Correlated functional status among segregating V segments might be attributable to linkage disequilibrium, but an unknown experimental factor could not be ruled out. A later analysis found that HLA-associated TCR beta chains were more clonally expanded and had lower generation probabilities than equally common non-associated chains. HLA typing was unavailable for some donors at each locus, so association tests used only the typed subset. In a later analysis, TCR association rates were found to vary across HLA loci, with the most associated TCRs seen for DRB1 alleles and the fewest for HLA-C alleles. The only immune exposure information available for the cohort was CMV serostatus. The study listed 164 TCR beta chains as associated with cytomegalovirus. The authors suggested that the approach could potentially be extended to other disease states and immunological phenotypes. A later analysis reported that several top co-occurrence clusters appeared linked to parvovirus B19, influenza, CMV and Epstein-Barr virus. Only TCR beta chains were sequenced in this cohort, and the absence of alpha or paired-chain data limited detectable features. Sequencing depth was assumed to be roughly uniform across donors in the presence/absence analyses, though that assumption may not hold. The earlier analysis of 450 to 700 of the donors excluded some 16 rarely observed V segments, including chromosome 9 orphons, because counts were too low. At a false discovery rate of 0.05, a later analysis linked fewer than 20,000 TCR beta sequences to specific HLA alleles. A group of highly shared sequence variants was considered likely to be a technical artifact of the sequencing pipeline. A later analysis found that most CMV-associated TCR beta chains appeared HLA-restricted, with HLA associations seemingly driven largely by CMV exposure. A further reported finding was that TCR beta sequences accurately predicted the HLA-A and HLA-B alleles for most subjects in the first cohort. When HLA alleles, especially DR and DQ, strongly co-occurred, attributing TCR associations to individual alleles was difficult. The 87-base-pair reads could not distinguish some IMGT-functional V segments, including TRBV6-2 and TRBV6-3, so those segments were excluded. In vitro tests confirmed that three of the cytomegalovirus-associated TCR beta chains recognize cytomegalovirus antigens. According to a later genetic analysis, donors in an Asian-associated ancestry cluster had fewer N-insertions in productive TCRs than the approximately 690-donor mean. Most TCR sequences were seen in very few donors, while some public TCRs were found in many individuals. The classifier was reported to diagnose cytomegalovirus status with high specificity and sensitivity in both the original and validation cohorts. An association between a missense DCLRE1C variant and V-gene and J-gene trimming of TCR beta chains was found in a later genetic analysis and replicated in an independent cohort.

Unmatched junction bases come to 4, with V trimmed by 6 bases and J by 3 bases. Reading from cysteine to phenylalanine, the CDR3 counts 14 amino acids. The retained sequence is limited to the CDR3, 42 bases, with the frame set at the first base. CDR1 and CDR2 are read off the germline V gene as MNHEY and SVGAGI. Library generation was performed with the immunoSEQ multiplex PCR assay. A mixture of 60 forward primers for TCR Vbeta segments and 13 reverse primers for TCR Jbeta segments was used in the multiplex PCR. A multiplex PCR assay on genomic DNA amplified the CDR3 region of rearranged TCR beta genes. On the Illumina HiSeq System, the amplified TCR beta libraries were sequenced as 87-base-pair reads. The original methods were these. Across the roughly 640 repertoires, a later analysis counted 80 million or so unique TCR beta chains, 9 million to 14 million of which were shared by at least two donors. A nearest-neighbor algorithm error-corrected the raw reads and collapsed the reads into unique sequences, merging closely related sequences to remove PCR and sequencing errors. Alignment of CDR3 sequences to IMGT reference sequences was used to assign V, D and J gene segments. For a sequence to be retained, a match of at least six nucleotides to both a V gene segment and a J gene segment was required. A rearrangement counted as productive if the CDR3 had no stop codons and remained in frame with V and J, and every other rearrangement counted as non-productive. CDR3 was defined according to IMGT convention as the region running from the second conserved V-encoded cysteine to the conserved J-encoded phenylalanine. In an earlier analysis of approximately 590 of the donors, sequences lacking an unambiguous match to a single V gene segment were excluded. In an earlier analysis of almost 600 of the donors, a V segment was called functional when productive rearrangements were above 56.7%, and segregating when the standard deviation between donors exceeded 5%. A statistical classification framework was developed to diagnose cytomegalovirus status using the catalog of TCR beta chain sequences. In a later analysis, TCR nucleotide sequences were compared against IMGT/GENE-DB human TR gene sequences so that V and J genes could be assigned. Using the TCRdist pipeline, a later analysis assigned CDR3 sequences along with most-parsimonious VDJ recombination scenarios. In a later analysis, every TCR beta chain was defined by the combination of its CDR3 amino acid sequence and its V-gene family, and reads without a unique V-gene family were dropped. In a later analysis, several hundred highly shared, low-generation-probability nucleotide sequences were removed to address suspected cross-contamination and a sequencing artifact. A later analysis calculated a clonal expansion index for each public chain from normalized within-repertoire ranks of inferred template counts. In a later analysis, generation probabilities were computed with a VDJ recombination model fitted to out-of-frame rearrangements, and the resulting probabilities were checked against IGoR. In a later analysis, hypergeometric tests were used to score TCR-TCR, TCR-HLA and TCR-CMV co-occurrence, with a repertoire-size bias correction applied to TCR pairs. To estimate false discovery rates, a later analysis permuted the HLA or CMV assignments 20 times. In a later analysis, co-occurring TCRs were grouped using DBSCAN, and TCRdist sequence similarity was added for clustering within HLA-allele-positive subsets. For co-occurrence clustering, repertoires with fewer than 30,000 or more than 120,000 public chains were excluded, along with roughly 5 repertoires with anomalous nucleotide sharing. Here the immuneACCESS table is served through TCRdb, limited to in-frame sequences with V and J called. Missing clones are a known gap in these copies; in checked studies unresolved V genes cover under half, and the rest lacks a known reason. Clonal size and the V and J genes are those of that table, whereas D and trimming came from the DNA. For this sample the table gives roughly 240,000 clones, of which around 76% were detected only once. Over 5% of the sample comes from the top ten.

Worth noting for this clone: Its antigen remains unidentified. Per-nucleotide qualities are absent, and no much larger clonotype sits a single base away.

The cohort consisted of 670 or so healthy bone marrow donors. At the time of sampling, all cohort members were nominally healthy, though unrecorded immune exposures were likely present. The donor was CMV seropositive and belonged to the group of over 250 seropositive cohort members. Each donor provided a peripheral blood sample, and peripheral blood mononuclear cells were used for TCR beta sequencing. The Qiagen DNeasy Blood Extraction Kit was used to extract genomic DNA from the blood cell samples. The chain is assembled from TRBV6-5 and TRBJ1-2; TRBD1 lines up with 10 middle nucleotides. The material sequenced was PBMCs. The TCR comes from a woman aged 40 to 55 in good health and CMV-seropositive. The CDR3 protein sequence reads: CASSPTGGYYGYTF. Read as DNA, the sequence is TGTGCCAGCAGCCCGACAGGGGGCTACTATGGCTACACCTTC.